This passage covers 10 T cell receptor beta chains from one sample sequenced in a study of early T cells in non-severe SARS-CoV-2 infection. A single record per CDR3 protein comes from TCRdb applying MiXCR to the 5' RACE reads. The table includes about 40,000 distinct CDR3 sequences, 23% detected once. The material sequenced was whole blood, taken at baseline. Receptors originate from an adult who was a healthcare worker with PCR-confirmed SARS-CoV-2 infection or an uninfected control (not recorded which).

The rearrangement joins TRBV20-1 to TRBJ2-5, with a weak D call TRBD2 (6 bases). This CDR3 has 14 residues. V was shortened by 4 bases and J by 3 bases, with 15 bases between the two germline ends. Germline loops: CDR1 DFQATT, CDR2 SNEGSKA (reference sequence). The CDR3 DNA is TGCAGTGCTACTGGGGGAGGCACCGAAGAGACCCAGTACTTC. This sequence encodes CSATGGGTEETQYF.

V gene TRBV9 combines with J gene TRBJ2-5, with D possibly being TRBD2 (6 bases). The V end lost 0 bases, the J end lost 4 bases, and 16 bases lay between the germline ends. The CDR3 runs 16 residues. Germline CDR1 reads SGDLS; CDR2 reads YYNGEE. CDR3 nucleotide sequence: TGTGCCAGCAGCGTAGTCGGGGGAGGCGGAGTAGAGACCCAGTACTTC. This translates into CASSVVGGGGVETQYF.

The chain links TRBV5-1 to TRBJ1-4; TRBD1 aligns across 7 bases. CDR1 is SGHRS, CDR2 YFSETQ, per germline. CDR3 size: 14 residues. J lost 7 bases, V lost 3 bases, and 6 bases had no gene match. CDR3 nucleotide sequence: TGCGCCAGCAGCTCGGACAGGTGGACTGAAAAACTGTTTTTT. This codes for CASSSDRWTEKLFF.

This clonotype was seen only a few times. The V call is TRBV7-3, the J call TRBJ2-1; 7 nucleotides agree with TRBD1. Germline V gene sequence: CDR1 SGHTA, CDR2 FQGTGA. Unmatched junction bases numbered 4, after V lost 2 bases and J lost 0 bases. The CDR3 contains 16 residues. The CDR3 DNA reads as TGTGCCAGCAGCTTACTACCAGGGGGCTCCTACAATGAGCAGTTCTTC. Translating gives CASSLLPGGSYNEQFF. Looking up the rest from reference TRBV7-3 and TRBJ2-1 gives the full variable domain: GAGVSQTPSNKVTEKGKYVELRCDPISGHTALYWYRQSLGQGPEFLIYFQGTGAADDSGLPNDRFFAVRPEGSVSTLKIQRTERGDSAVYLCASSLLPGGSYNEQFFGPGTRLTVL.

The chain employs TRBV7-6 and TRBJ2-7; a possible D gene is TRBD1 (7 bases). The V and J ends lost 4 bases and 5 bases respectively, with 12 bases between them. The CDR3 extends over 13 amino acids. CDR1 is SGHVS, CDR2 FNYEAQ, per germline. Written as DNA, the CDR3 is TGTGCCAGCAGCTCCCCCAGGGGGGACGAGCAGTACTTC. This translates into CASSSPRGDEQYF.

The rearrangement joins TRBV5-6 to TRBJ2-3; no firm D call. Germline V gene lookup returns CDR1 SGHDT and CDR2 YYEEEE. V was shortened by 1 base and J by 2 bases, with 11 bases between the two germline ends. CDR3 length: 15 residues. The CDR3 region has the DNA TGTGCCAGCAGCTTGAGGCAGGTTACCACAGATACGCAGTATTTT. It specifies CASSLRQVTTDTQYF. Complete variable domain (other parts from reference TRBV5-6 and TRBJ2-3): DAGVTQSPTHLIKTRGQQVTLRCSPKSGHDTVSWYQQALGQGPQFIFQYYEEEERQRGNFPDRFSGHQFPNYSSELNVNALLLGDSALYLCASSLRQVTTDTQYFGPGTRLTVL.

The chain uses TRBV20-1 and TRBJ1-2; possible D gene TRBD1, 5 bases. This CDR3 is built from 12 residues. With 5 bases removed from V and 2 bases from J, the gap between germline ends came to 9 bases. Germline V gives CDR1 DFQATT, CDR2 SNEGSKA (reference sequence). The CDR3 coding sequence is TGCAGTGCTGGCGACAGAAACTATGGCTACACCTTC. Its translation: CSAGDRNYGYTF.

The chain carries TRBV7-2 and TRBJ2-3; 8 bases match TRBD2. The CDR3 length is 15 residues. After removal of 5 bases from V and 2 bases from J, the junction contained 6 bases not matched to a gene. Per germline, CDR1 SGHTA and CDR2 FQGNSA. As DNA, the CDR3 is TGTGCCAGCAGCGCCCGGACTAGCCCCACAGATACGCAGTATTTT. Its translation: CASSARTSPTDTQYF.

This clonotype was detected a few times. The chain combines TRBV3-1 with TRBJ2-7; D is ambiguous. Per the germline V gene, CDR1 is LGHDT and CDR2 is YNNKEL (reference sequence). CDR3 size: 13 residues. V was trimmed by 4 bases and J by 6 bases, leaving 13 bases between them. CDR3 loop: CASSRDRFGEQYF. CDR3 nucleotide sequence: TGTGCCAGCAGCCGTGACCGATTCGGCGAGCAGTACTTC.

The chain links TRBV7-9 to TRBJ1-1; D unclear. V shed 1 base and J shed 1 base, with 10 bases lying between them. Looked up from germline, CDR1 is SEHNR and CDR2 is FQNEAQ (reference sequence). The CDR3 is 15 residues long. The CDR3 coding sequence is TGTGCCAGCAGCTTAGGTGGTCCGGCGAACACTGAAGCTTTCTTT. The encoded protein is CASSLGGPANTEAFF. The entire variable domain, with the rest obtained from reference TRBV7-9 and TRBJ1-1, is as follows: DTGVSQNPRHKITKRGQNVTFRCDPISEHNRLYWYRQTLGQGPEFLTYFQNEAQLEKSRLLSDRFSAERPKGSFSTLEIQRTEQGDSAMYLCASSLGGPANTEAFFGQGTRLTVV.